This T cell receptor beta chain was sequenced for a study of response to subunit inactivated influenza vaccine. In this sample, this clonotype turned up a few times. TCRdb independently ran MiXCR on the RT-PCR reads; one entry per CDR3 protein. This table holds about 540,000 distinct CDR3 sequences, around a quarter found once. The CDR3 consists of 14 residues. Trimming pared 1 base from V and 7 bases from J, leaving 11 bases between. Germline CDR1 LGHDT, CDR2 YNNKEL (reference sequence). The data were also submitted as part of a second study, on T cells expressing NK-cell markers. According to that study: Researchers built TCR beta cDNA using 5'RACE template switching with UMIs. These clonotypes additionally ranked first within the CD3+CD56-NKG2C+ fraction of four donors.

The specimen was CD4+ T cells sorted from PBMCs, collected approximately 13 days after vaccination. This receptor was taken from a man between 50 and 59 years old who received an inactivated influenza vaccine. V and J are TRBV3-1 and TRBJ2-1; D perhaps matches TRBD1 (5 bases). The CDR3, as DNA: TGTGCCAGCAGCCAAGGCAGGGTAGGGAATGAGCAGTTCTTC. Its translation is CASSQGRVGNEQFF.